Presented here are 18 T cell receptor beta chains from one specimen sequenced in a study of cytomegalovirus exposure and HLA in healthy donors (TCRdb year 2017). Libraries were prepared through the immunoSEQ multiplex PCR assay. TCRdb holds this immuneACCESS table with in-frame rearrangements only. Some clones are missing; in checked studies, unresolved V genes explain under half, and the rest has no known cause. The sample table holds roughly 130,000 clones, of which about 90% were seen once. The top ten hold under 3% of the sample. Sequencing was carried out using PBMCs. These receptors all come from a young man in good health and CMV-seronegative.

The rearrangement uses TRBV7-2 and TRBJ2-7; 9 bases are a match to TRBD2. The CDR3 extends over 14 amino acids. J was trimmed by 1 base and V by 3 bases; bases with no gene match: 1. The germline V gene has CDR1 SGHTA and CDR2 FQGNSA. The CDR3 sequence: CASSFSGGSYEQYF. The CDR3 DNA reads TGTGCCAGCAGCTTTAGCGGGGGATCCTACGAGCAGTACTTC.

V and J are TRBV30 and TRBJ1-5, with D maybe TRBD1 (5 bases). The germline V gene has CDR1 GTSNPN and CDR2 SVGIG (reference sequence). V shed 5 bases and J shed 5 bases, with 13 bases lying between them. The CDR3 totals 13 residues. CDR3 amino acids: CAWGDSLDQPQHF. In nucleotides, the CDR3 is TGTGCCTGGGGTGACAGCCTCGATCAGCCCCAGCATTTT.

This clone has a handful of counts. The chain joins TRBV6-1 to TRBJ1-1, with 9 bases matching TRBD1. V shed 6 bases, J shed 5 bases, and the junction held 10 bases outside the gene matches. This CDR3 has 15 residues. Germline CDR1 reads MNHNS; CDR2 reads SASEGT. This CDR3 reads CASRTGQGHGTEAFF. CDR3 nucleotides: TGTGCCAGCAGAACAGGACAGGGGCATGGGACTGAAGCTTTCTTT.

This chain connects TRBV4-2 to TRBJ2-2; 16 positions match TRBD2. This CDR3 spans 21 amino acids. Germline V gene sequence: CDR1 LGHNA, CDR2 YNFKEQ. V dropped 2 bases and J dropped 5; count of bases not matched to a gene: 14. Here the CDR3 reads CASSQKRGLAGGPERTGELFF. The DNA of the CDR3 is TGTGCCAGCAGCCAAAAAAGGGGACTAGCGGGGGGGCCCGAGCGGACCGGGGAGCTGTTTTTT.

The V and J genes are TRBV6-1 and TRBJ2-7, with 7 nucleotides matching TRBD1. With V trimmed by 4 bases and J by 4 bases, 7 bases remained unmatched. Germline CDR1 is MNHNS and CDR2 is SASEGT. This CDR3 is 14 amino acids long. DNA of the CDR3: TGTGCCAGCAGTGCCGACAGGGCGAGTTACGAGCAGTACTTC. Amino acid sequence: CASSADRASYEQYF.

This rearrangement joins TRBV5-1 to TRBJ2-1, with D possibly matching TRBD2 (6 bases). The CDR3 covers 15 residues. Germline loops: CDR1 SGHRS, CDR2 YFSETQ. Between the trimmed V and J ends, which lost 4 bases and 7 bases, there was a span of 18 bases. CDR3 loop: CASSLRGGLENEQFF. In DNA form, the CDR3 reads TGCGCCAGCAGCCTACGTGGGGGGTTGGAGAATGAGCAGTTCTTC.

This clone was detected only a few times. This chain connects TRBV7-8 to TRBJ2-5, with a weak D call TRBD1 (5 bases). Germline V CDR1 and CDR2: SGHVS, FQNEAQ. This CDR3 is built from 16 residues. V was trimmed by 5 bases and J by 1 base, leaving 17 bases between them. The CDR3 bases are TGTGCCAGCAGCCCCCTGGTAACAGGCCCCCAAGAGACCCAGTACTTC. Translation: CASSPLVTGPQETQYF.

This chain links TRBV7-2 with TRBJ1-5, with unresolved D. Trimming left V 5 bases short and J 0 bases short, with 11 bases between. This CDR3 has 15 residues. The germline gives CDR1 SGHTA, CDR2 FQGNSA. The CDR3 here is CASSPYDYSNQPQHF. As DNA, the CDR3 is TGTGCCAGCAGCCCCTATGATTATAGCAATCAGCCCCAGCATTTT. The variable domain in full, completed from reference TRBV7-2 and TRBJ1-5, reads GAGVSQSPSNKVTEKGKDVELRCDPISGHTALYWYRQSLGQGLEFLIYFQGNSAPDKSGLPSDRFSAERTGGSVSTLTIQRTQQEDSAVYLCASSPYDYSNQPQHFGDGTRLSIL.

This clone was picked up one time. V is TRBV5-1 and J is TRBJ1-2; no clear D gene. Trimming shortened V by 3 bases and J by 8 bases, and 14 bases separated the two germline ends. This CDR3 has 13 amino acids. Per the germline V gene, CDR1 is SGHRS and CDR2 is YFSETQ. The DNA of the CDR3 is TGCGCCAGCAGCTCCGGGTCCTCCTGGGGCTACACCTTC. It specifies CASSSGSSWGYTF.

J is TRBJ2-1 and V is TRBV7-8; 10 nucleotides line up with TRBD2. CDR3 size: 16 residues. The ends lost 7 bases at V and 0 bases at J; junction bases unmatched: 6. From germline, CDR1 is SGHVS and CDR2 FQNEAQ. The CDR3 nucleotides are TGTGCCAGCATTCCGGGACTAGCGCCCTCCTACAATGAGCAGTTCTTC. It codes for CASIPGLAPSYNEQFF.

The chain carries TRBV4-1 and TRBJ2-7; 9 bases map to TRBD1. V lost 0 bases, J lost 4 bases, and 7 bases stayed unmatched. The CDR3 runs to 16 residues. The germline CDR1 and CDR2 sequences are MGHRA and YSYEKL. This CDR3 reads CASSQDFRTGEYEQYF. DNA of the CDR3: TGCGCCAGCAGCCAAGATTTTAGGACAGGGGAATACGAGCAGTACTTC.

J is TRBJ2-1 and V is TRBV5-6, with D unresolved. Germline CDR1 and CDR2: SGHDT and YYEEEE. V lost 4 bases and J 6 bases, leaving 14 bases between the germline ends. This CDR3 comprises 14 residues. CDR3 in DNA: TGTGCCAGCAGCGAAACCGCGACTTTCAATGAGCAGTTCTTC. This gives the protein CASSETATFNEQFF.

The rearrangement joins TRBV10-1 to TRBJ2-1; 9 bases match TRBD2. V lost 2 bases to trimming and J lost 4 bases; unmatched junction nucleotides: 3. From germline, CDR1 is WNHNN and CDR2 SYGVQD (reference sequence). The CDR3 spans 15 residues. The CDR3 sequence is CASSERTSGYNEQFF. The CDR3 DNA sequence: TGCGCCAGCAGTGAGCGTACTAGCGGGTACAATGAGCAGTTCTTC.

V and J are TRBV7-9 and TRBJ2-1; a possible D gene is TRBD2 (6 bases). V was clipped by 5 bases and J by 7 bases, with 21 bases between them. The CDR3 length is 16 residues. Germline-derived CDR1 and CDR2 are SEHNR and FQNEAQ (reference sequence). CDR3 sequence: CASSRALAPVLNEQFF. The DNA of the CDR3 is TGTGCCAGCAGCCGGGCACTAGCACCCGTACTGAATGAGCAGTTCTTC. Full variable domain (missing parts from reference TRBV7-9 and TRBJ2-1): DTGVSQNPRHKITKRGQNVTFRCDPISEHNRLYWYRQTLGQGPEFLTYFQNEAQLEKSRLLSDRFSAERPKGSFSTLEIQRTEQGDSAMYLCASSRALAPVLNEQFFGPGTRLTVL.

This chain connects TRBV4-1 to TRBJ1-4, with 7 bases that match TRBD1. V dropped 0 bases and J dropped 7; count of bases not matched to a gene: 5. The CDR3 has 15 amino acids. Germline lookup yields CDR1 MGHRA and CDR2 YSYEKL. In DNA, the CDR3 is TGCGCCAGCAGCCAAGAAAGGGGGCGGGGTGAAAAACTGTTTTTT. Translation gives CASSQERGRGEKLFF.

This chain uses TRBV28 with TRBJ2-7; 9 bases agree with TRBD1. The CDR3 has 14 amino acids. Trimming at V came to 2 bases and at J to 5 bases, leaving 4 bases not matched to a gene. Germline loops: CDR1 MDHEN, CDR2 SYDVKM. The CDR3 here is CASSLGDRVDEQYF. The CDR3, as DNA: TGTGCCAGCAGTTTAGGGGACAGGGTAGACGAGCAGTACTTC.

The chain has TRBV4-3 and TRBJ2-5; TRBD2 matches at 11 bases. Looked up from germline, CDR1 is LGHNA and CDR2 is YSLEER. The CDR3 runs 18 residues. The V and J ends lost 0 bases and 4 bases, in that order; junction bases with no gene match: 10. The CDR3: CASSQEVAGGPSVETQYF. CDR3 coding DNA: TGCGCCAGCAGCCAAGAAGTAGCGGGAGGGCCCTCGGTAGAGACCCAGTACTTC.

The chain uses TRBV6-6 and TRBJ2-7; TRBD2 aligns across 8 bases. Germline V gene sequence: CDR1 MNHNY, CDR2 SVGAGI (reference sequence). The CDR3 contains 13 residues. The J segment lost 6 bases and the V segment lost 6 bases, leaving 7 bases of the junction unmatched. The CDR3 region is CASRSGSMGEQYF. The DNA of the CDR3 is TGTGCCAGCAGAAGCGGGAGTATGGGCGAGCAGTACTTC.